This T cell receptor (beta chain) originates from a study of blood T cell repertoires in COVID-19. Study information: Samples representing acute and convalescent COVID-19 were sourced from the United States, Italy and Spain. Sources were T cells, B-cell-depleted T cells, or PBMCs; the material itself was cDNA or gDNA.

Study processing details: Reference gene primer amplification in the assay estimated nucleated cell counts. Sequenced by immunoSEQ multiplex PCR; TCRdb stores in-frame clones only, minus some. V and J calls and clone size follow that table, whereas D and trimming were derived from the DNA. This table has some 250,000 clones, roughly 86% appearing once. CDR1 and CDR2 (germline): SGDLS, YYNGEE. CDR3 length: 14 residues. V lost 4 bases to trimming and J lost 3 bases; unmatched junction nucleotides: 4. This receptor was taken from a woman in her 30s who had recovered from COVID-19. The sample was peripheral blood. The rearrangement links TRBV9 to TRBJ1-1; 9 nucleotides match TRBD1. The CDR3 reads CASSPTGGYTEAFF. DNA of the CDR3: TGTGCCAGCAGCCCGACAGGGGGGTACACTGAAGCTTTCTTT.